A single T cell receptor beta chain is shown here with its context. These data originate in a study of blood T cell repertoires in COVID-19. Trimming took 6 bases from V and 2 from J, leaving 8 bases between them. The CDR3 runs 14 residues. Germline CDR1 KGHSH, CDR2 LQKENI. In the authors' workflow: By means of reference gene primer amplification, nucleated cell counts were estimated. Sequencing was performed with immunoSEQ multiplex PCR; in TCRdb, only in-frame clones are kept and a portion is missing. V and J calls and clone size are as listed in that table; D and trimming were resolved from the DNA. In the table there are approximately 200,000 clones, approximately 90% of which are singletons.

This receptor was obtained from a man aged 60 to 75 who had recovered from COVID-19. V gene TRBV18 combines with J gene TRBJ2-6; TRBD1 is a possible D gene (5 bases). The sample comprised peripheral blood. The CDR3 loop reads CASSPGPGANVLTF. DNA of the CDR3: TGTGCCAGCTCCCCAGGGCCTGGGGCCAACGTCCTGACTTTC. Full variable domain (outside the CDR3, taken from reference TRBV18 and TRBJ2-6): NAGVMQNPRHLVRRRGQEARLRCSPMKGHSHVYWYRQLPEEGLKFMVYLQKENIIDESGMPKERFSAEFPKEGPSILRIQQVVRGDSAAYFCASSPGPGANVLTFGAGSRLTVL.